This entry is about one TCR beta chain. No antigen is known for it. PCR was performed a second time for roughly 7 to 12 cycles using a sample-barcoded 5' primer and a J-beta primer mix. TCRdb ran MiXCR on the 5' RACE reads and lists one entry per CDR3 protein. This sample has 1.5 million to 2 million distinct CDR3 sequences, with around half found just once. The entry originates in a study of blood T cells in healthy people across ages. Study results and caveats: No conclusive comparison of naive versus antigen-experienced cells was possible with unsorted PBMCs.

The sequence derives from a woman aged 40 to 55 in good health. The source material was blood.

The CDR3 DNA is TGTGCCAGCGTACCGTCTGGGTCAACTAATGAAAAACTGTTTTTT. This codes for CASVPSGSTNEKLFF. The chain uses TRBV6-2 or TRBV6-3 and TRBJ1-4; the D is unclear. Per germline, CDR1 MNHEY and CDR2 SVGEGT. The ends were cut back, 8 bases at V and 0 bases at J, with 13 bases in the middle. CDR3 size: 15 residues.